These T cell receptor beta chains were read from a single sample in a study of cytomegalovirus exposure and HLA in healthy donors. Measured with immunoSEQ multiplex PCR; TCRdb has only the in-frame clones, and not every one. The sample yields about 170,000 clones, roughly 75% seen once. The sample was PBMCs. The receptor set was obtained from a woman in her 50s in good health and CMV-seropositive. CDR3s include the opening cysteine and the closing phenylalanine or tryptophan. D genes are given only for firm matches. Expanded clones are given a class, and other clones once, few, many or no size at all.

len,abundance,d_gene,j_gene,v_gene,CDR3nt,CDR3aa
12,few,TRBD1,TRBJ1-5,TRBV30,TGTGCCGCGGGACAGGGTAAACAGCCCCAGCATTTT,CAAGQGKQPQHF
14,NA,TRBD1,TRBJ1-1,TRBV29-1,TGCAGCGTTGAAGACAGGGGGCGGAAGACTGAAGCTTTCTTT,CSVEDRGRKTEAFF
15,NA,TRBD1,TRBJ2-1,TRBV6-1,TGTGCCAGCAGTGAAGTACGGGACAGCTACAATGAGCAGTTCTTC,CASSEVRDSYNEQFF
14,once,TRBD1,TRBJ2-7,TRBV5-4,TGTGCCAGCAGCTTGGGACAGGGGAACAACGAGCAGTACTTC,CASSLGQGNNEQYF
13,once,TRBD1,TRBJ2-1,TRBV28,TGTGCCATCCACGGGACAGGGTTAGATGAGCAGTTCTTC,CAIHGTGLDEQFF
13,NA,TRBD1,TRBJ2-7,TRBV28,TGTGCCACCCAAGAGCGGACAGGGGTCGAGCAGTACTTC,CATQERTGVEQYF
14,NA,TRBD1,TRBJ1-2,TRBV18,TGTGCCAGCTCACCAGACAGGGCCAACTATGGCTACACCTTC,CASSPDRANYGYTF
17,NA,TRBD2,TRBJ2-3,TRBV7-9,TGTGCCAGCAGCCCCTCGACTAGCGGGGGGAGCACAGATACGCAGTATTTT,CASSPSTSGGSTDTQYF
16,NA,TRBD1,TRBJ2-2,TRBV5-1,TGCGCCAGCAGCTTCGGGACAGGGAACCCCTCCGGGGAGCTGTTTTTT,CASSFGTGNPSGELFF
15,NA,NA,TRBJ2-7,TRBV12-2,TGTGCAAGTCGCCTCAACAACAGGGCACCCTACGAGCAGTACTTC,CASRLNNRAPYEQYF
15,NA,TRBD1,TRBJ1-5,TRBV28,TGTGCCAGCAGTTTCGGGCAGGGGGGCAATCAGCCCCAGCATTTT,CASSFGQGGNQPQHF
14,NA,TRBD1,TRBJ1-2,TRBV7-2,TGTGCCAGCAGCCTAGGGGGCGCGGGGTATGGCTACACCTTC,CASSLGGAGYGYTF
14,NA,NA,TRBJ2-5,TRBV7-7,TGTGCTAGCAGCCAACAAGGGGTTCAAGAGACCCAGTACTTC,CASSQQGVQETQYF
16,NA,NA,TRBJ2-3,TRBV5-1,TGCGCCAGCAGCTTACAACCCTCAGGGAGCACAGATACGCAGTATTTT,CASSLQPSGSTDTQYF
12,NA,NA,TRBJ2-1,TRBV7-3,TGTGCCAGCAGCTTAACAGGGGATGAGCAGTTCTTC,CASSLTGDEQFF
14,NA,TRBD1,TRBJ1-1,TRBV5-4,TGTGCCAGCAGCTCCAGACAGGGGAACACTGAAGCTTTCTTT,CASSSRQGNTEAFF
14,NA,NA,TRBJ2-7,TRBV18,TGTGCCAGCTCACCCCCTACAGGTGATTACGAGCAGTACTTC,CASSPPTGDYEQYF
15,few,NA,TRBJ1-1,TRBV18,TGTGCCAGCTCACCACCGGGGCAGCTGAACACTGAAGCTTTCTTT,CASSPPGQLNTEAFF
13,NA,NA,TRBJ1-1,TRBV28,TGTGCCAGCAGTGCGATAATGAACACTGAAGCTTTCTTT,CASSAIMNTEAFF
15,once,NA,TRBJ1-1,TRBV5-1,TGCGCCAGCAGCTTGGAGCCTATACCGAACACTGAAGCTTTCTTT,CASSLEPIPNTEAFF
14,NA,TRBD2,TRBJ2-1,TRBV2,TGTGCCAGCAGTTTCGGACTAGCGGGAGTTGAGCAGTTCTTC,CASSFGLAGVEQFF
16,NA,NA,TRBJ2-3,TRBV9,TGTGCCAGCAGCGTAGGATCAGGGGTTAGCACAGATACGCAGTATTTT,CASSVGSGVSTDTQYF
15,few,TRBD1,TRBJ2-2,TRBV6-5,TGTGCCACCCGCAGGGGGTATGGGTTTGCCGGGGAGCTGTTTTTT,CATRRGYGFAGELFF
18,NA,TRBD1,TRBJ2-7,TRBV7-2,TGTGCCAGCAGCTTTTTCTTCCCCTCGACAGGGGCGGGCTACGAGCAGTACTTC,CASSFFFPSTGAGYEQYF
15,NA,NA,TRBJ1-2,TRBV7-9,TGTTCCAGCAGCCTCCCGGACAGAACTAACTATGGCTACACCTTC,CSSSLPDRTNYGYTF